The 16 T cell receptor beta chains below all came from one sample that was sequenced in a study of blood T cell repertoires in COVID-19. This table comes from immunoSEQ multiplex PCR, and its TCRdb copy is limited to in-frame clones, with some not included. The repertoire holds approximately 150,000 clones, over 70% seen once, with approximately 3.5% in the top ten. Sequencing input: peripheral blood. The receptors here all came from a man aged 70-80 years who had recovered from COVID-19.

The rearrangement uses TRBV2 and TRBJ1-1; 11 bases fit TRBD1. The V gene end was trimmed by 8 bases and the J gene end by 10 bases; junction bases not matched to a gene: 12. CDR1 is SNHLY and CDR2 is FYNNEI in the germline V gene. CDR3 length equals 14 residues. The CDR3 spells CASSPDRGRNGAFF. DNA of the CDR3: TGTGCCAGCTCGCCGGACAGGGGGCGGAATGGAGCTTTCTTT.

The CDR3 DNA follows: TGTGCCAGCAGCTTATACGACAGTTCTCCCGGGGAGCTGTTTTTT. Its translation: CASSLYDSSPGELFF. The J gene is TRBJ2-2, the V gene TRBV7-8; maybe TRBD1 (5 bases). The V end lost 2 bases, the J end lost 6 bases, and 13 bases lay between the germline ends. This CDR3 region has 15 residues. The germline CDR1 and CDR2 sequences are SGHVS and FQNEAQ.

This clone has just one count. V is TRBV7-2 and J is TRBJ2-5, with 7 bases fitting TRBD2. Trimming at V came to 2 bases and at J to 2 bases, leaving 11 bases not matched to a gene. This CDR3 has 17 residues. The germline V gene has CDR1 SGHTA and CDR2 FQGNSA. CDR3 DNA: TGTGCCAGCAGCTTAACGGTTCTGCTAGCGGCACAAGAGACCCAGTACTTC. Its protein is CASSLTVLLAAQETQYF.

The chain combines TRBV21-1 with TRBJ1-2; the table gives TRBD1 as D, unverified against the DNA. TRBV21-1 is reported as a pseudogene. The CDR3 has 16 amino acids. Written as DNA, the CDR3 is TGTGCCAGCAGCACCCATTCCAGGGGCGATTCCAATGGCTACACCTTC. Its translation is CASSTHSRGDSNGYTF.

V gene TRBV19 combines with J gene TRBJ2-5, with a tentative D call TRBD1 (5 bases). Looked up from germline, CDR1 is LNHDA and CDR2 is SQIVND (reference sequence). With 2 bases removed from V and 5 bases from J, the gap between germline ends came to 15 bases. The CDR3 extends over 15 amino acids. The CDR3 protein is CASSIKGWGSETQYF. CDR3 DNA sequence: TGTGCCAGTAGTATAAAGGGGTGGGGCTCGGAGACCCAGTACTTC.

CDR3 DNA: TGTGCCAGCAGCTTATTGGGGCGGGAGACCCAGTACTTC. Encoded protein: CASSLLGRETQYF. J is TRBJ2-5 and V is TRBV7-8, with D possibly TRBD1 on 5 matching bases. CDR3 size: 13 residues. V lost 2 bases and J 5 bases, leaving 9 bases between the germline ends. Germline CDR1 SGHVS, CDR2 FQNEAQ.

This clone was recorded once. This chain joins TRBV19 and TRBJ2-7, with TRBD1 as a possible D gene (6 bases). The V and J ends lost 5 bases and 2 bases respectively, with 16 bases between them. The CDR3 consists of 15 residues. The germline V gene has CDR1 LNHDA and CDR2 SQIVND (reference sequence). The CDR3 DNA follows: TGTGCCAGTAGTTACGACAGGACCATTCCCTACGAGCAGTACTTC. It specifies CASSYDRTIPYEQYF.

This clone showed up just once. V gene TRBV27 combines with J gene TRBJ2-3, with TRBD2 matching over 7 bases. Trimming removed 7 bases from V and 2 bases from J; junction bases left unmatched: 6. Germline V gene sequence: CDR1 MNHEY, CDR2 SMNVEV (reference sequence). The CDR3 length is 14 residues. The CDR3 DNA reads as TGTGCCAGCACCGGGGGGTTTTCCACAGATACGCAGTATTTT. Translating it yields CASTGGFSTDTQYF.

The chain carries TRBV24-1 and TRBJ2-3; D unresolved. CDR3 length equals 13 residues. The V and J ends lost 4 bases and 0 bases respectively, with 4 bases between them. Per germline, CDR1 KGHDR and CDR2 SFDVKD. The CDR3 sequence: CATSDQSTDTQYF. The CDR3 DNA reads TGTGCCACCAGTGACCAGAGCACAGATACGCAGTATTTT.

The genes are TRBV5-1 and TRBJ2-2, with 10 bases fitting TRBD1. Germline-derived CDR1 and CDR2 are SGHRS and YFSETQ. CDR3 length: 15 amino acids. With V trimmed by 2 bases and J by 5 bases, 3 bases remained unmatched. The CDR3 region has the DNA TGCGCCAGCAGCTTCGACAGGGGGCCTACCGGGGAGCTGTTTTTT. This codes for CASSFDRGPTGELFF.

This clone has just one count. V gene TRBV19 combines with J gene TRBJ1-2, with D maybe TRBD1 (6 bases). Germline CDR1 reads LNHDA; CDR2 reads SQIVND (reference sequence). The CDR3 totals 12 residues. The V and J ends lost 6 bases and 10 bases respectively, with 15 bases between them. The chain's CDR3 is CASSTRQDNYTF. In DNA, the CDR3 is TGTGCCAGTAGCACGAGACAGGACAACTACACCTTC.

J is TRBJ2-1 and V is TRBV27; D gene unclear. The CDR3 has 12 residues. Germline V gene sequence: CDR1 MNHEY, CDR2 SMNVEV (reference sequence). With 7 bases removed from V and 10 bases from J, the gap between germline ends came to 14 bases. The CDR3 here is CASISQSREQFF. The CDR3 nucleotides read TGTGCCAGCATCTCCCAGAGCAGGGAGCAGTTCTTC.

This chain connects TRBV5-1 to TRBJ1-2; TRBD1 agrees at 7 bases. Germline V gene lookup returns CDR1 SGHRS and CDR2 YFSETQ. The CDR3 extends over 14 amino acids. Trimming cost V 0 bases and J 4 bases; bases outside gene matches: 3. The DNA of the CDR3 is TGCGCCAGCAGCTTGGATGGGACAGCCTATGGCTACACCTTC. Translation: CASSLDGTAYGYTF.

The gene calls are TRBV10-1 and TRBJ2-7; 8 nucleotides align to TRBD1. Germline V lookup: CDR1 WNHNN, CDR2 SYGVQD (reference sequence). With 3 bases clipped from V and 3 bases from J, the junction kept 7 bases outside the gene matches. This CDR3 comprises 15 residues. The CDR3 protein is CASSDQTTGDYEQYF. The CDR3 region has the DNA TGCGCCAGCAGTGACCAGACGACAGGGGACTACGAGCAGTACTTC.

V and J are TRBV3-1 (or the pseudogene TRBV3-2) and TRBJ2-3, with D uncertain. Germline V lookup: CDR1 LGHDT, CDR2 YNNKEL (reference sequence). Trimming took off 0 bases at V and 4 bases at J, with 5 bases between the two ends. CDR3 length: 13 amino acids. CDR3 loop: CASSQEGADTQYF. The CDR3 DNA is TGTGCCAGCAGCCAAGAGGGCGCAGATACGCAGTATTTT.

This clone was counted between two and nine times. The chain carries TRBV6-2 or TRBV6-3 and TRBJ2-2, with TRBD2 matching over 14 bases. The CDR3 is 20 residues long. CDR1 is MNHEY, CDR2 SVGEGT, per germline. The trim removed 4 bases at V and 4 bases at J, leaving 14 bases unmatched. In DNA form, the CDR3 reads TGTGCCAGCAGTTTCCCGACTAGCGGGAGGGCCTCCTCTGGCACCGGGGAGCTGTTTTTT. This codes for CASSFPTSGRASSGTGELFF.